This entry concerns a single TCR beta chain. Random hexamers were used to reverse transcribe an amount of roughly 0.45 to 1 ug RNA. One entry per CDR3 protein, called by TCRdb with MiXCR from the immunoSEQ multiplex PCR reads. The data show about 94,000 distinct CDR3 sequences, with just under 95% seen just once and about 0.3% held by the top ten. The sample originates from a study of CD8 T cells in Susac syndrome. Germline CDR1 reads LNHNV; CDR2 reads YYDKDF (reference sequence). CDR3 length: 13 amino acids. V lost 8 bases and J lost 0, with 11 bases in between. Sequenced material: CD4+ T cells from PBMCs. This clonotype originated in a human donor with Susac syndrome. The chain combines TRBV15 with TRBJ2-7; no clear D. The CDR3 region has the DNA TGTGCCACCCTTCGTCCAGACTCCTACGAGCAGTACTTC. Its protein product is CATLRPDSYEQYF.